This T cell receptor (beta chain) is from a study of blood T cell repertoires in COVID-19. Turning to the study itself: Sites in the United States, Italy and Spain provided acute and convalescent COVID-19 samples. Nucleic acid was either cDNA or gDNA, and it came from T cells, B-cell-depleted T cells, or PBMCs.

Some clones are missing from TCRdb's copy, which holds only in-frame ones; the method was immunoSEQ multiplex PCR. The sample shows 400,000 to 450,000 clones, 80% to 90% of them seen only once. Participants came from 24 US areas, aged about 18 to 89 years. Symptom resolution, clearance, or two negative PCRs marked donors in Cohort 3 as recovered. V gave up 5 bases and J gave up 2 bases, with 16 bases separating them. This CDR3 comprises 15 residues. Germline V gene data show CDR1 as LNHDA and CDR2 as SQIVND (reference sequence). The clonotype comes from a man aged 25-45 years who had recovered from COVID-19. The chain employs TRBV19 and TRBJ2-7; D remains ambiguous. The source material was PBMCs or T cells enriched from blood (not recorded which). The chain's CDR3 is CASSPYLAAAYEQYF. In nucleotides, the CDR3 is TGTGCCAGTAGTCCCTACTTGGCGGCAGCCTACGAGCAGTACTTC.